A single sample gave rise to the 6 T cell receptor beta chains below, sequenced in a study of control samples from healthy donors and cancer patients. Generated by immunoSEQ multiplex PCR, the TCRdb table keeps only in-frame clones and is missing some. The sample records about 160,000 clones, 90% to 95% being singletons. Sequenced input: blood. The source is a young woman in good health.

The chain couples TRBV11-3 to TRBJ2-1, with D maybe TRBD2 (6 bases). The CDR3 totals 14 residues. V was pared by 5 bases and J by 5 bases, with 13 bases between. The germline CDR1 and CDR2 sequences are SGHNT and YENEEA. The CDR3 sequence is CASSLSGSNNEQFF. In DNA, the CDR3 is TGTGCCAGCAGCCTATCCGGGAGTAACAATGAGCAGTTCTTC.

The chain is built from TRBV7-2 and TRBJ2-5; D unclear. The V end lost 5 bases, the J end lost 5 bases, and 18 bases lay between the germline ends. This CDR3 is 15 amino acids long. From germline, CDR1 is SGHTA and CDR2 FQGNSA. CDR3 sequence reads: CASSPSPSPSETQYF. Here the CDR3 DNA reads TGTGCCAGCAGCCCCTCTCCGAGCCCTTCGGAGACCCAGTACTTC.

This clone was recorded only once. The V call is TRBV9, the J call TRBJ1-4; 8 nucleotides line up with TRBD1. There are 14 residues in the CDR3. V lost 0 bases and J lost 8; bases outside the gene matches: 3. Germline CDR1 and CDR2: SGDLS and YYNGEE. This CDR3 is CASSVEGTGEKLFF. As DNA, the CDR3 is TGTGCCAGCAGCGTAGAAGGGACAGGCGAAAAACTGTTTTTT.

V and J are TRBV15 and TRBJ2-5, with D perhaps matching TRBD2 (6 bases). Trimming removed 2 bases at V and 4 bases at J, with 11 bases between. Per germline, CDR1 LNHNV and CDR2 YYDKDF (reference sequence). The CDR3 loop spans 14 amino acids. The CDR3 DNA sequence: TGTGCCACCAGCAGAAGATGGAGGGGAGAGACCCAGTACTTC. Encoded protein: CATSRRWRGETQYF.

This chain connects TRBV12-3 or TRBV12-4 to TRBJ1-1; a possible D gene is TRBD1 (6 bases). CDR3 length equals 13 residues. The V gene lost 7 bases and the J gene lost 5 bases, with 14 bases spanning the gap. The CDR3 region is CASTPRGWTEAFF. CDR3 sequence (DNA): TGTGCCAGCACTCCCAGGGGATGGACTGAAGCTTTCTTT.

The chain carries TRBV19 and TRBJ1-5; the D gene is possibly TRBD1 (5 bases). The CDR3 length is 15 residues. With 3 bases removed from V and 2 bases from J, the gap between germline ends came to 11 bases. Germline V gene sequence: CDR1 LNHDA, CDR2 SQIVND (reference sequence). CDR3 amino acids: CASSMYRLGNQPQHF. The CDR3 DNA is TGTGCCAGTAGTATGTACAGGTTGGGCAATCAGCCCCAGCATTTT.